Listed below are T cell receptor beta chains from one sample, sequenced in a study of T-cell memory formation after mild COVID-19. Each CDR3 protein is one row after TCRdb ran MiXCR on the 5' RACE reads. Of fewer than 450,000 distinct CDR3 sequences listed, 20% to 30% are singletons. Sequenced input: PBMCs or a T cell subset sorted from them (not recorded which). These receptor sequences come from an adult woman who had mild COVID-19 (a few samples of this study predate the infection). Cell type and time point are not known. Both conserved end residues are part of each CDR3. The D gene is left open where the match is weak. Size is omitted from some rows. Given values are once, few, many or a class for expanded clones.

CDR3aa: CASSSHTGEQYF
CDR3nt: TGTGCCAGCAGTTCACACACCGGAGAGCAGTACTTC
d_gene: NA
len: 12
abundance: few
v_gene: TRBV6-2/TRBV6-3
j_gene: TRBJ2-7

CDR3aa: CASSPPAGQLMAEAFF
CDR3nt: TGTGCCAGCTCACCACCCGCAGGACAGCTAATGGCTGAAGCTTTCTTT
d_gene: NA
len: 16
abundance: NA
v_gene: TRBV18
j_gene: TRBJ1-1

CDR3aa: CSARDRPWGEAFF
CDR3nt: TGCAGTGCTAGAGACCGGCCTTGGGGTGAAGCTTTCTTT
d_gene: NA
len: 13
abundance: NA
v_gene: TRBV20-1
j_gene: TRBJ1-1

CDR3aa: CASPSGQLNIQYF
CDR3nt: TGTGCCAGCCCCTCGGGACAGCTAAACATTCAGTACTTC
d_gene: TRBD1
len: 13
abundance: few
v_gene: TRBV6-1
j_gene: TRBJ2-4

CDR3aa: CASSPGLAGTGELFF
CDR3nt: TGTGCCAGCAGCCCGGGACTAGCGGGAACCGGGGAGCTGTTTTTT
d_gene: TRBD2
len: 15
abundance: many
v_gene: TRBV11-2
j_gene: TRBJ2-2

CDR3aa: CASKRTGTPSGTEAFF
CDR3nt: TGTGCCAGCAAGCGGACAGGGACCCCTTCCGGCACTGAAGCTTTCTTT
d_gene: TRBD1
len: 16
abundance: NA
v_gene: TRBV5-4
j_gene: TRBJ1-1

CDR3aa: CASSHTGPGELFF
CDR3nt: TGTGCCAGCAGCCACACAGGGCCCGGGGAGCTGTTTTTT
d_gene: NA
len: 13
abundance: many
v_gene: TRBV7-2
j_gene: TRBJ2-2

CDR3aa: CSVEARMRTGELFF
CDR3nt: TGCAGCGTTGAGGCCAGAATGAGAACCGGGGAGCTGTTTTTT
d_gene: NA
len: 14
abundance: many
v_gene: TRBV29-1
j_gene: TRBJ2-2

CDR3aa: CASSLGLQYF
CDR3nt: TGTGCCAGCAGCTTGGGCCTGCAGTATTTT
d_gene: NA
len: 10
abundance: few
v_gene: TRBV5-8
j_gene: TRBJ2-3

CDR3aa: CASAGGNQETQYF
CDR3nt: TGTGCCAGCGCCGGGGGAAACCAAGAGACCCAGTACTTC
d_gene: NA
len: 13
abundance: few
v_gene: TRBV7-9
j_gene: TRBJ2-5

CDR3aa: CASSYGFGAEAFF
CDR3nt: TGTGCCAGCAGTTACGGGTTCGGGGCTGAAGCTTTCTTT
d_gene: NA
len: 13
abundance: few
v_gene: TRBV6-5
j_gene: TRBJ1-1

CDR3aa: CASSLEAGPGSTDTQYF
CDR3nt: TGCGCCAGCAGCTTGGAAGCAGGGCCGGGTAGCACAGATACGCAGTATTTT
d_gene: NA
len: 17
abundance: NA
v_gene: TRBV5-1
j_gene: TRBJ2-3

CDR3aa: CASSQGITQYF
CDR3nt: TGTGCCAGCAGTCAGGGAATTACGCAGTATTTT
d_gene: NA
len: 11
abundance: NA
v_gene: TRBV12-3/TRBV12-4
j_gene: TRBJ2-3

CDR3aa: CASSHALGATWDEQYF
CDR3nt: TGTGCCAGCAGCCACGCCCTTGGGGCTACGTGGGACGAGCAGTACTTC
d_gene: NA
len: 16
abundance: NA
v_gene: TRBV3-1
j_gene: TRBJ2-7

CDR3aa: CASKKRRGGQETQYF
CDR3nt: TGTGCCAGCAAGAAGAGAAGGGGAGGGCAAGAGACCCAGTACTTC
d_gene: TRBD2
len: 15
abundance: many
v_gene: TRBV6-5
j_gene: TRBJ2-5

CDR3aa: CASSFFRQGRDNEQFF
CDR3nt: TGTGCCAGCAGCTTCTTTAGGCAGGGGCGCGACAATGAGCAGTTCTTC
d_gene: NA
len: 16
abundance: many
v_gene: TRBV5-5
j_gene: TRBJ2-1

CDR3aa: CSVELRTDPYEQYF
CDR3nt: TGCAGCGTTGAGCTCCGGACAGACCCCTACGAGCAGTACTTC
d_gene: NA
len: 14
abundance: NA
v_gene: TRBV29-1
j_gene: TRBJ2-7

CDR3aa: CASSSTRLGEQFF
CDR3nt: TGTGCCAGCAGCTCCACTAGGCTTGGTGAGCAGTTCTTC
d_gene: NA
len: 13
abundance: many
v_gene: TRBV7-2
j_gene: TRBJ2-1

CDR3aa: CASSYWRTGGPLSYEQYF
CDR3nt: TGTGCCAGCAGTTATTGGAGGACGGGAGGGCCCCTCTCCTACGAGCAGTACTTC
d_gene: TRBD2
len: 18
abundance: NA
v_gene: TRBV6-2/TRBV6-3
j_gene: TRBJ2-7

CDR3aa: CASWVGQETQYF
CDR3nt: TGCGCCAGCTGGGTAGGCCAAGAGACCCAGTACTTC
d_gene: NA
len: 12
abundance: NA
v_gene: TRBV5-1
j_gene: TRBJ2-5

CDR3aa: CASSLTGQAEAFF
CDR3nt: TGTGCCAGCAGCTTAACCGGACAGGCTGAAGCTTTCTTT
d_gene: TRBD1
len: 13
abundance: NA
v_gene: TRBV7-2
j_gene: TRBJ1-1

CDR3aa: CASSLNPVPGEQFF
CDR3nt: TGTGCCAGCAGCTTAAATCCAGTCCCGGGTGAGCAGTTCTTC
d_gene: NA
len: 14
abundance: NA
v_gene: TRBV7-8
j_gene: TRBJ2-1

CDR3aa: CASSSLAGEPYNEQFF
CDR3nt: TGTGCCAGCAGTTCACTAGCGGGGGAGCCTTACAATGAGCAGTTCTTC
d_gene: TRBD2
len: 16
abundance: NA
v_gene: TRBV6-2/TRBV6-3
j_gene: TRBJ2-1

CDR3aa: CASSLRSGLDYEQYF
CDR3nt: TGTGCCAGCAGCTTACGGTCGGGTTTGGATTACGAGCAGTACTTC
d_gene: NA
len: 15
abundance: NA
v_gene: TRBV7-6
j_gene: TRBJ2-7

CDR3aa: CASSRSTGTAYGYTF
CDR3nt: TGCGCCAGCAGCCGAAGTACCGGGACCGCGTATGGCTACACCTTC
d_gene: NA
len: 15
abundance: few
v_gene: TRBV5-1
j_gene: TRBJ1-2

CDR3aa: CASSVGFGSEQFF
CDR3nt: TGTGCCAGCAGCGTAGGGTTTGGATCTGAGCAGTTCTTC
d_gene: NA
len: 13
abundance: NA
v_gene: TRBV9
j_gene: TRBJ2-1

CDR3aa: CASRPLSGLETQYF
CDR3nt: TGTGCCAGCAGGCCTCTTTCGGGATTAGAGACCCAGTACTTC
d_gene: NA
len: 14
abundance: few
v_gene: TRBV6-5
j_gene: TRBJ2-5

CDR3aa: CASSLWIRQEETQYF
CDR3nt: TGTGCCAGCAGCTTATGGATACGGCAGGAAGAGACCCAGTACTTC
d_gene: NA
len: 15
abundance: few
v_gene: TRBV11-3
j_gene: TRBJ2-5

CDR3aa: CASSQGQTNTEAFF
CDR3nt: TGTGCCAGCAGCCAAGGACAGACGAACACTGAAGCTTTCTTT
d_gene: NA
len: 14
abundance: NA
v_gene: TRBV5-4
j_gene: TRBJ1-1

CDR3aa: CASSPLPQRSDTQYF
CDR3nt: TGTGCCAGCAGCCCCCTCCCGCAAAGGTCGGATACGCAGTATTTT
d_gene: NA
len: 15
abundance: many
v_gene: TRBV7-6
j_gene: TRBJ2-3

CDR3aa: CSARDSPSLNEQYF
CDR3nt: TGCAGTGCTAGAGATTCCCCTAGCCTAAACGAGCAGTACTTC
d_gene: NA
len: 14
abundance: NA
v_gene: TRBV20-1
j_gene: TRBJ2-7

CDR3aa: CASSPKTGGNYGYTF
CDR3nt: TGTGCCAGCAGCCCGAAGACAGGGGGAAACTATGGCTACACCTTC
d_gene: TRBD1
len: 15
abundance: NA
v_gene: TRBV7-9
j_gene: TRBJ1-2

CDR3aa: CASRSSGNEQFF
CDR3nt: TGTGCCAGCAGATCCTCAGGGAATGAGCAGTTCTTC
d_gene: NA
len: 12
abundance: few
v_gene: TRBV7-2
j_gene: TRBJ2-1

CDR3aa: CSASDSNYEQYF
CDR3nt: TGCAGTGCTAGTGACTCTAACTACGAGCAGTACTTC
d_gene: NA
len: 12
abundance: NA
v_gene: TRBV20-1
j_gene: TRBJ2-7

CDR3aa: CASSLEISTNEKLFF
CDR3nt: TGTGCCAGCAGCCTGGAAATTTCAACTAATGAAAAACTGTTTTTT
d_gene: NA
len: 15
abundance: NA
v_gene: TRBV7-2
j_gene: TRBJ1-4

CDR3aa: CSARDGLHSNEQFF
CDR3nt: TGCAGTGCTAGAGATGGCCTACACTCTAATGAGCAGTTCTTC
d_gene: NA
len: 14
abundance: few
v_gene: TRBV20-1
j_gene: TRBJ2-1

CDR3aa: CASSSPWDRGNNEQFF
CDR3nt: TGTGCCAGCAGCTCTCCTTGGGACAGGGGAAACAATGAGCAGTTCTTC
d_gene: TRBD1
len: 16
abundance: few
v_gene: TRBV7-9
j_gene: TRBJ2-1

CDR3aa: CASSAGQGKVQPQHF
CDR3nt: TGTGCCAGCAGCGCCGGACAGGGGAAGGTTCAGCCCCAGCATTTT
d_gene: TRBD1
len: 15
abundance: few
v_gene: TRBV7-8
j_gene: TRBJ1-5

CDR3aa: CASSSRYNQPQHF
CDR3nt: TGTGCCAGCAGTTCGAGGTACAATCAGCCCCAGCATTTT
d_gene: NA
len: 13
abundance: many
v_gene: TRBV12-3/TRBV12-4
j_gene: TRBJ1-5

CDR3aa: CASSFPDSGNYGYTF
CDR3nt: TGTGCCAGCAGCTTCCCAGACTCCGGCAACTATGGCTACACCTTC
d_gene: NA
len: 15
abundance: few
v_gene: TRBV7-9
j_gene: TRBJ1-2

CDR3aa: CASSLSVYEQYF
CDR3nt: TGTGCCAGCAGTTTATCCGTCTACGAGCAGTACTTC
d_gene: NA
len: 12
abundance: NA
v_gene: TRBV12-3/TRBV12-4
j_gene: TRBJ2-7

CDR3aa: CASSRPGGNNEQFF
CDR3nt: TGTGCCAGCAGCCGCCCGGGTGGAAACAATGAGCAGTTCTTC
d_gene: NA
len: 14
abundance: many
v_gene: TRBV7-2
j_gene: TRBJ2-1

CDR3aa: CSARNRGAGYGYTF
CDR3nt: TGCAGTGCTAGGAACAGGGGTGCCGGCTATGGCTACACCTTC
d_gene: TRBD1
len: 14
abundance: NA
v_gene: TRBV20-1
j_gene: TRBJ1-2

CDR3aa: CASSFSGRSHEQYF
CDR3nt: TGTGCCAGCAGTTTTAGCGGGAGGAGCCACGAGCAGTACTTC
d_gene: TRBD2
len: 14
abundance: few
v_gene: TRBV27
j_gene: TRBJ2-7

CDR3aa: CAWRAGGKANYGYTF
CDR3nt: TGTGCCTGGCGGGCAGGGGGGAAAGCTAACTATGGCTACACCTTC
d_gene: TRBD1
len: 15
abundance: NA
v_gene: TRBV30
j_gene: TRBJ1-2

CDR3aa: CASRRTGGQSSNQPQHF
CDR3nt: TGTGCCAGCAGGAGGACAGGGGGGCAGAGTAGCAATCAGCCCCAGCATTTT
d_gene: TRBD1
len: 17
abundance: NA
v_gene: TRBV6-1
j_gene: TRBJ1-5

CDR3aa: CASSLARGGTDTQYF
CDR3nt: TGTGCCAGCAGCTTAGCGCGAGGGGGGACAGATACGCAGTATTTT
d_gene: NA
len: 15
abundance: many
v_gene: TRBV11-2
j_gene: TRBJ2-3

CDR3aa: CASKKDRGGRHAFF
CDR3nt: TGTGCCAGCAAGAAGGACAGGGGCGGAAGGCATGCTTTCTTT
d_gene: TRBD1
len: 14
abundance: few
v_gene: TRBV6-5
j_gene: TRBJ1-1

CDR3aa: CASSFAQDAYNEQFF
CDR3nt: TGTGCCAGCAGCTTTGCGCAGGACGCCTACAATGAGCAGTTCTTC
d_gene: NA
len: 15
abundance: NA
v_gene: TRBV5-4
j_gene: TRBJ2-1

CDR3aa: CSARDRAYYEQYF
CDR3nt: TGCAGTGCCAGAGACAGGGCTTACTACGAGCAGTACTTC
d_gene: TRBD1
len: 13
abundance: NA
v_gene: TRBV20-1
j_gene: TRBJ2-7

CDR3aa: CASTRGGRQPQHF
CDR3nt: TGTGCCAGCACCCGTGGGGGGCGTCAGCCCCAGCATTTT
d_gene: NA
len: 13
abundance: few
v_gene: TRBV12-3/TRBV12-4
j_gene: TRBJ1-5

CDR3aa: CSPGRVNYGYTF
CDR3nt: TGCAGCCCAGGCAGAGTTAACTATGGCTACACCTTC
d_gene: NA
len: 12
abundance: NA
v_gene: TRBV20-1
j_gene: TRBJ1-2

CDR3aa: CSVEGVSTDTQYF
CDR3nt: TGCAGCGTTGAGGGTGTAAGCACAGATACGCAGTATTTT
d_gene: NA
len: 13
abundance: NA
v_gene: TRBV29-1
j_gene: TRBJ2-3

CDR3aa: CASSLGDDYEQYF
CDR3nt: TGCGCCAGCAGCTTGGGCGACGACTACGAGCAGTACTTC
d_gene: NA
len: 13
abundance: few
v_gene: TRBV5-1
j_gene: TRBJ2-7

CDR3aa: CASSQAAGVTEAFF
CDR3nt: TGCGCCAGCAGCCAAGCCGCAGGGGTGACTGAAGCTTTCTTT
d_gene: NA
len: 14
abundance: NA
v_gene: TRBV4-1
j_gene: TRBJ1-1

CDR3aa: CASSLAGGFGEQFF
CDR3nt: TGTGCCAGCAGTCTAGCGGGAGGGTTTGGTGAGCAGTTCTTC
d_gene: TRBD2
len: 14
abundance: NA
v_gene: TRBV12-3/TRBV12-4
j_gene: TRBJ2-1

CDR3aa: CASSAKWGGSYGYTF
CDR3nt: TGTGCCAGCAGCGCAAAGTGGGGAGGATCCTATGGCTACACCTTC
d_gene: NA
len: 15
abundance: few
v_gene: TRBV3-1
j_gene: TRBJ1-2

CDR3aa: CASTTGLAGRYEQYF
CDR3nt: TGTGCCAGCACCACGGGACTAGCGGGGCGCTACGAGCAGTACTTC
d_gene: TRBD2
len: 15
abundance: NA
v_gene: TRBV4-2
j_gene: TRBJ2-7